This T cell receptor beta chain was observed in a study of T cell repertoires in cytomegalovirus infection. About the research overall: Indications came from public TCR beta signatures; they pointed to CMV infection and to a matching HLA type. The study's findings and limits: The study identified carriers of CMV plus the relevant HLA from cumulative public TCR beta family frequency. Ex vivo responses were dominated by HLA-C-restricted CMV-specific TCR beta clonotypes.

A single record per CDR3 protein comes from TCRdb applying MiXCR to the reads. The sample carries around 260,000 distinct CDR3 sequences, roughly 23% recorded once. V lost 0 bases to trimming and J lost 0 bases, with 9 bases between them. This CDR3 region has 15 residues. Germline assignment: CDR1 DFQATT and CDR2 SNEGSKA (reference sequence). Remarks on this clonotype: The antigen is undetermined.

The V and J genes are TRBV20-1 and TRBJ1-5; D is undetermined. The sequence came from a human donor in good health (CMV status not recorded). Some clones in this sample may be carry-over from other donors' samples. Sequenced: PBMCs. CDR3 protein: CSARDTGYSNQPQHF. The DNA of the CDR3 is TGCAGTGCTAGAGATACCGGATATAGCAATCAGCCCCAGCATTTT.